These 11 T cell receptor beta chains were sequenced from one sample in a study of CXCR3-negative and CXCR3-positive naive CD8 T cells. General study findings and limits: Against CXCR3-negative naive cells, CXCR3-positive naive cells showed more hydrophobic TRB CDR3s.

The TRB cDNA libraries were prepared by 5' RACE with UMI labels. No DNA is given; TCRdb re-called the 5' RACE reads and lists each CDR3 protein once. This table lists 75,000 to 100,000 distinct CDR3 sequences. The antigens for these receptors are not known. Material for sequencing was naive CXCR3+ CD8+ T cells from blood. Subset: CD45RO-CCR7+CD27+CD95- naive CD8+ T cells expressing CXCR3 (TNR3+). The receptors stem from a human donor in good health. Some clones in this sample may be carry-over from other donors' samples.

The chain couples TRBV4-2 to TRBJ2-7. The CDR3 covers 12 residues. Looked up from germline, CDR1 is LGHNA and CDR2 is YNFKEQ. The CDR3 loop reads CASSQDESEQYF.

This chain uses TRBV4-3 with TRBJ2-1; TCRdb indicates TRBD2, and absent DNA this call remains unverified. In germline, CDR1 is LGHNA, CDR2 YSLEER. The CDR3 runs to 17 residues. The CDR3 loop is CASSQEVSGRAGDEQFF.

This chain connects TRBV23-1 to TRBJ2-2. TRBV23-1 is flagged as an ORF with uncertain function. The CDR3 contains 15 residues. This CDR3 is CASSHSYTVTGELFF.

The chain uses TRBV4-1 and TRBJ2-5; TCRdb indicates TRBD1, and absent DNA this call remains unverified. The germline gives CDR1 MGHRA, CDR2 YSYEKL. The CDR3 loop spans 16 amino acids. Here the CDR3 reads CASSHPTGDKQETQYF.

The chain couples TRBV4-1 to TRBJ1-1. Germline V lookup: CDR1 MGHRA, CDR2 YSYEKL. The CDR3 consists of 11 residues. The CDR3 sequence is CASSQATEAFF.

J is TRBJ2-2 and V is TRBV29-1. Germline V gene lookup returns CDR1 SQVTM and CDR2 ANQGSEA. The CDR3 covers 11 residues. This CDR3 reads CSVPVSGELFF.

This chain connects TRBV25-1 to TRBJ2-7; the D call of TRBD1 rests on TCRdb alone, since no DNA is present to check it. The CDR3 totals 15 residues. Germline CDR1 and CDR2: MGHDK and SYGVNS. This chain's CDR3 is CASSGRDRRLYEQYF.

The CDR3 here is CSASEPQSTGELFF. V usage is TRBV20-1 and J usage is TRBJ2-2; absent DNA, TCRdb's TRBD1 call cannot be checked. CDR1 DFQATT and CDR2 SNEGSKA come from the germline V gene (reference sequence). This CDR3 comprises 14 residues.

The genes are TRBV29-1 and TRBJ2-1. The germline CDR1 and CDR2 sequences are SQVTM and ANQGSEA. CDR3 length: 12 amino acids. This chain's CDR3 is CSAQLGVHEQFF.

The J gene is TRBJ1-2, the V gene TRBV28; with no DNA, the TCRdb D assignment of TRBD1 cannot be verified. CDR1 is MDHEN, CDR2 SYDVKM, per germline. The CDR3 spans 18 residues. This CDR3 is CASRPLIPGQVRFYGYTF.

CDR3 loop: CASSFEGDTQYF. The chain recombines TRBV12-3 or TRBV12-4 with TRBJ2-3. This CDR3 region has 12 residues.